The next 30 T cell receptor beta chains were all read from a single sample in a study of CD8+CD57+ T cells in acquired aplastic anemia. Investigators profiled TCR beta VDJ and CDR3 from genomic DNA template. TCRdb analysed the reads with MiXCR anew, one entry per CDR3 protein. In the table there are some 290,000 distinct CDR3 sequences, around 60% of which are singletons. The specimen sequenced was sorted CD4+, CD8+, or CD8+CD57+ T cells (not recorded which) from PBMCs. The receptor set was obtained from a human donor with severe aplastic anemia or a healthy control (not recorded which).

This clonotype was detected once. The rearrangement links TRBV9 to TRBJ2-5, with 15 nucleotides matching TRBD2. There are 17 residues in the CDR3. CDR1 and CDR2 (germline): SGDLS, YYNGEE. The V gene end was trimmed by 0 bases and the J gene end by 2 bases; junction bases not matched to a gene: 2. In DNA, the CDR3 is TGTGCCAGCAGCGTAGTGGGGACTAGCGGGGGGCAAGAGACCCAGTACTTC. Translated: CASSVVGTSGGQETQYF.

The chain uses TRBV28 and TRBJ2-2, with TRBD1 matching 7 bases. Unmatched junction bases numbered 7, after V lost 5 bases and J lost 4 bases. CDR1 MDHEN and CDR2 SYDVKM come from the germline V gene. The CDR3 has 15 amino acids. The CDR3 sequence is CASSRRDSATGELFF. The CDR3 DNA reads TGTGCCAGCAGTCGCCGGGACAGCGCCACCGGGGAGCTGTTTTTT.

The chain employs TRBV5-1 and TRBJ2-5, with a tentative D call TRBD2 (5 bases). The end of the DNA aligns better with TRBJ2-7, so the J call may be wrong. CDR1 and CDR2 from the germline V gene are SGHRS and YFSETQ. The CDR3 is made up of 18 amino acids. The CDR3 loop reads CASSLTVRLSGSSYEQYF. CDR3 sequence (DNA): TGCGCCAGCAGCCTGACGGTCCGACTAAGCGGTAGCTCCTACGAGCAGTACTTC.

A note on this clonotype: Because the CDR3 is missing its conserved closing phenylalanine or tryptophan, this is likely a read error. The chain uses TRBV5-8 and TRBJ1-1, with a possible D match to TRBD1 (5 bases). The germline gives CDR1 SGHTS, CDR2 YDEGEE. Deletions cut 1 base from V and 4 bases from J, with 5 bases between. CDR3 size: 12 residues. CDR3 nucleotide sequence: TGTGCCAGCAGCTTGAGGGGCACTGAAGCTTTCCTT. Its protein is CASSLRGTEAFL.

In this sample, this clonotype turned up once. The chain combines TRBV11-2 with TRBJ2-7; D is perhaps TRBD2 (5 bases). This CDR3 is 14 amino acids long. Trimming removed 1 base at V and 3 bases at J, with 10 bases between. The germline gives CDR1 SGHAT, CDR2 FQNNGV. The DNA for the CDR3 is TGTGCCAGCAGCTTAGCCTATCGGGACTACGAGCAGTACTTC. This translates into CASSLAYRDYEQYF.

V gene TRBV28 combines with J gene TRBJ1-2; D remains ambiguous. Germline CDR1 is MDHEN and CDR2 is SYDVKM. The length of the CDR3 is 14 residues. Trimming stripped 4 bases from V and 8 bases from J, with 17 bases between. Here the CDR3 reads CASSSDAGLIGYTF. In DNA, the CDR3 is TGTGCCAGCAGTTCTGACGCGGGGTTGATCGGCTACACCTTC.

The chain uses TRBV20-1 and TRBJ1-1; D possibly corresponds to TRBD1 (5 bases). Per the germline V gene, CDR1 is DFQATT and CDR2 is SNEGSKA (reference sequence). Trimming cost V 1 base and J 3 bases, with 15 bases left between them. The CDR3 loop spans 15 amino acids. The CDR3 here is CSARGLAGRDTEAFF. As DNA, the CDR3 is TGCAGTGCTAGAGGTTTGGCAGGGAGGGACACTGAAGCTTTCTTT.

With regard to this clonotype: This may come from a read error, since a much larger clone is one base off. The final CDR3 position lacks the conserved phenylalanine or tryptophan, pointing to a likely read error. The chain links TRBV6-1 to TRBJ1-1; TRBD1 agrees at 9 bases. There are 14 residues in the CDR3. J lost 2 bases, V lost 6 bases, and 4 bases had no gene match. Germline V CDR1 and CDR2: MNHNS, SASEGT. CDR3 DNA: TGTGCCAGCAGGGGGGACAGGGTAAACACTGAAGCTTTCGTT. Protein product: CASRGDRVNTEAFV.

Comments on this clonotype: A much larger clone sits a single nucleotide away, making a read error possible. The chain links TRBV6-6 to TRBJ1-1; D call uncertain. There are 13 residues in the CDR3. With 4 bases removed from V and 5 bases from J, the gap between germline ends came to 11 bases. Per germline, CDR1 MNHNY and CDR2 SVGAGI (reference sequence). The CDR3 nucleotides are TGTGCCAGCAGTTCTCGCCAAATAACTGAAGCTTTCTTT. It translates to CASSSRQITEAFF.

Comments on this clonotype: Since the CDR3 does not end with the conserved phenylalanine or tryptophan, this likely comes from a read error. This chain uses TRBV30 with TRBJ1-4, with TRBD1 as a possible D gene (5 bases). Germline CDR1 GTSNPN, CDR2 SVGIG (reference sequence). Trimming took off 2 bases at V and 10 bases at J, with 17 bases between the two ends. The CDR3 length is 14 residues. The CDR3 loop reads CAWSNGAARLKLFS. The CDR3 DNA is TGTGCCTGGAGTAATGGGGCAGCCAGACTAAAACTGTTTTCT.

The chain employs TRBV6-5 and TRBJ2-7; D remains ambiguous. Trimming removed 2 bases from V and 2 bases from J, with 10 bases in between. This CDR3 has 14 residues. The germline gives CDR1 MNHEY, CDR2 SVGAGI. DNA for the CDR3: TGTGCCAGCAGTTACGGGTACAGAGCCTACGAGCAGTACTTC. Translating gives CASSYGYRAYEQYF.

The V call is TRBV6-5, the J call TRBJ2-7; no reliable D call. The CDR3 runs 8 residues. V was trimmed by 10 bases and J by 6 bases, leaving 4 bases between them. Germline lookup yields CDR1 MNHEY and CDR2 SVGAGI. The CDR3 here is CATGEQYF. The CDR3 coding sequence is TGTGCCACCGGCGAGCAGTACTTC.

V and J are TRBV20-1 and TRBJ1-2; D is unresolved. The CDR3 loop spans 12 amino acids. V dropped 6 bases and J dropped 1 base, with 9 bases sitting between them. Looked up from germline, CDR1 is DFQATT and CDR2 is SNEGSKA (reference sequence). CDR3 sequence: CSAADINYGYTF. CDR3 nucleotide sequence: TGCAGTGCCGCCGACATTAACTATGGCTACACCTTC.

CDR3 nucleotides: TGTGCCAGCAGTTCAACTCCAGGGTCTGAAGCTTTCTTT. Protein product: CASSSTPGSEAFF. The chain is built from TRBV6-4 and TRBJ1-1; tentatively, D is TRBD1 (5 bases). The CDR3 has 13 amino acids. Germline V lookup: CDR1 MRHNA, CDR2 SNTAGT. V dropped 5 bases and J dropped 6 bases, with 13 bases sitting between them.

At least ten counts were recorded for this clonotype. The chain is built from TRBV20-1 and TRBJ2-5, with 9 bases matching TRBD1. Germline lookup yields CDR1 DFQATT and CDR2 SNEGSKA (reference sequence). The CDR3 is 17 residues long. Unmatched junction bases numbered 12, after V lost 3 bases and J lost 1 base. The CDR3 coding sequence is TGCAGTGCTAGTCCGAGGCGCCCGGGACAGGGCCAAGAGACCCAGTACTTC. Residues: CSASPRRPGQGQETQYF.

The rearrangement joins TRBV2 to TRBJ1-1; unclear D gene. Trimming stripped 5 bases from V and 4 bases from J, with 14 bases between. The germline V gene encodes CDR1 SNHLY and CDR2 FYNNEI. The length of the CDR3 is 14 residues. The CDR3 DNA is TGTGCCAGCAGTAATGCCCGAGGCCCCACTGAAGCTTTCTTT. Translation: CASSNARGPTEAFF.

The chain has TRBV7-2 and TRBJ2-5, with TRBD2 matching 9 bases. Trimming cost V 3 bases and J 3 bases; bases outside gene matches: 5. Germline V CDR1 and CDR2: SGHTA, FQGNSA. The CDR3 covers 15 residues. CDR3 DNA sequence: TGTGCCAGCAGCTTGGGTAGCGGGGGTAAAGAGACCCAGTACTTC. This sequence encodes CASSLGSGGKETQYF.

The J gene is TRBJ2-7, the V gene TRBV28; 11 nucleotides align to TRBD2. The CDR3 sequence is 14 residues long. Germline lookup yields CDR1 MDHEN and CDR2 SYDVKM. The junction had 2 bases not matched to a gene; V was cut back by 5 bases and J by 2 bases. In nucleotides, the CDR3 is TGTGCCAGCAGTCATAGCGGGGGGGCCTACGAGCAGTACTTC. Its translation is CASSHSGGAYEQYF.

The V gene is TRBV24-1, the J gene TRBJ1-1; D gene unclear. CDR3 size: 15 residues. Germline CDR1 and CDR2: KGHDR and SFDVKD. V lost 4 bases to trimming and J lost 1 base, with 12 bases between them. CDR3 coding DNA: TGTGCCACCAGTGACACCCCACCCAGGAACACTGAAGCTTTCTTT. Translated, it gives CATSDTPPRNTEAFF.

The CDR3 DNA reads TGTGCCAGCAGCTTAGCGGGACACTATAATGAAAAACTGTTTTTT. It codes for CASSLAGHYNEKLFF. The chain is built from TRBV7-9 and TRBJ1-4; D might be TRBD1 (6 bases). Germline V gene sequence: CDR1 SEHNR, CDR2 FQNEAQ (reference sequence). The CDR3 contains 15 residues. The V end was cut by 0 bases, the J end by 4 bases, with 9 bases between. The variable domain in full, with the rest retrieved from reference TRBV7-9 and TRBJ1-4, is DTGVSQNPRHKITKRGQNVTFRCDPISEHNRLYWYRQTLGQGPEFLTYFQNEAQLEKSRLLSDRFSAERPKGSFSTLEIQRTEQGDSAMYLCASSLAGHYNEKLFFGSGTQLSVL.

This chain links TRBV20-1 with TRBJ1-5; D is possibly TRBD1 (6 bases). V was pared by 5 bases and J by 2 bases, with 16 bases between. The CDR3 sequence is 15 residues long. Germline lookup yields CDR1 DFQATT and CDR2 SNEGSKA (reference sequence). CDR3 DNA sequence: TGCAGTGCTCGTCTACAGGGACCGCGCAATCAGCCCCAGCATTTT. It is translated as CSARLQGPRNQPQHF.

This clonotype is a singleton in its sample. The chain is built from TRBV19 and TRBJ1-3, with D unresolved. The CDR3 length is 14 residues. The germline V gene has CDR1 LNHDA and CDR2 SQIVND (reference sequence). V lost 9 bases and J lost 0, with 12 bases in between. CDR3 in amino acids: CASQVWNSGNTIYF. For the CDR3, the DNA is TGTGCCAGCCAGGTCTGGAACTCTGGAAACACCATATATTTT.

This clonotype was picked up many times. This chain connects TRBV4-2 to TRBJ2-6; no reliable D call. Germline V gives CDR1 LGHNA, CDR2 YNFKEQ. The CDR3 covers 18 residues. The V end lost 1 base, the J end lost 0 bases, and 13 bases lay between the germline ends. In DNA, the CDR3 is TGTGCCAGCAGCCAAGCCCCCCAGGCAAGCTCTGGGGCCAACGTCCTGACTTTC. Protein: CASSQAPQASSGANVLTF.

The V and J genes are TRBV20-1 and TRBJ2-7, with TRBD1 matching over 10 bases. The V gene's germline CDR1 is DFQATT and CDR2 SNEGSKA (reference sequence). J lost 2 bases, V lost 6 bases, and 7 bases had no gene match. The CDR3 covers 14 residues. CDR3 in DNA: TGCAGTGCATCCGGGACAGGGGCCCCCTACGAGCAGTACTTC. Protein: CSASGTGAPYEQYF.

The chain has TRBV20-1 and TRBJ2-1, with a possible D match to TRBD2 (6 bases). The V gene's germline CDR1 is DFQATT and CDR2 SNEGSKA (reference sequence). The CDR3 contains 15 residues. Trimming shortened V by 4 bases and J by 6 bases, and 19 bases separated the two germline ends. CDR3 amino acids: CSATPPSEDVNEQFF. CDR3 bases: TGCAGTGCTACCCCCCCTAGCGAGGACGTCAATGAGCAGTTCTTC.

This sequence joins TRBV7-2 and TRBJ1-5, with D possibly being TRBD1 (6 bases). The V end was cut by 3 bases, the J end by 2 bases, with 14 bases between. The CDR3 has 16 residues. Germline V lookup: CDR1 SGHTA, CDR2 FQGNSA. CDR3 protein: CASSLGLGAGNQPQHF. CDR3 coding DNA: TGTGCCAGCAGCTTGGGACTGGGGGCAGGCAATCAGCCCCAGCATTTT.

This clonotype was detected many times. The chain is built from TRBV10-3 and TRBJ2-3, with 13 bases that match TRBD2. The CDR3 is 17 amino acids. From germline, CDR1 is ENHRY and CDR2 SYGVKD. V gave up 5 bases and J gave up 0 bases; unmatched junction bases: 5. The CDR3 protein is CAISPGLAGFSTDTQYF. CDR3 DNA sequence: TGTGCCATCAGTCCGGGACTAGCGGGGTTTAGCACAGATACGCAGTATTTT.

This clonotype was detected ten times or more. Mismatch with germline at one junction end may stem from a read error. The chain recombines TRBV20-1 with TRBJ2-7; the match to TRBD1 covers 7 bases. Germline-derived CDR1 and CDR2 are DFQATT and SNEGSKA (reference sequence). The CDR3 length is 13 residues. The CDR3, as DNA: TGTGCCCCAACAGGGGTAGGCTCCTACGAGCAGTACTTC. Translating gives CAPTGVGSYEQYF.

This clonotype was detected only a few times. The V gene is TRBV28, the J gene TRBJ1-1, with no clear D. V was trimmed by 7 bases and J by 6 bases, leaving 24 bases between them. CDR1 and CDR2 from the germline V gene are MDHEN and SYDVKM. CDR3 size: 16 residues. The CDR3 DNA is TGTGCCAGCACTCTTTTGGAAGGGTTTGGTCAAGCTGAAGCTTTCTTT. Translating gives CASTLLEGFGQAEAFF.

V and J are TRBV2 and TRBJ1-2; D is undetermined. CDR3 length equals 14 residues. V lost 7 bases, J lost 2 bases, and 14 bases lay in between. Germline V gene data show CDR1 as SNHLY and CDR2 as FYNNEI. CDR3 nucleotides: TGTGCCAGCACTAACGGTCCAGCCAACTATGGCTACACCTTC. It translates to CASTNGPANYGYTF. The variable domain in full, completed from reference TRBV2 and TRBJ1-2, reads EPEVTQTPSHQVTQMGQEVILRCVPISNHLYFYWYRQILGQKVEFLVSFYNNEISEKSEIFDDQFSVERPDGSNFTLKIRSTKLEDSAMYFCASTNGPANYGYTFGSGTRLTVV.